This T cell receptor (beta chain) was captured in a study of blood T cell repertoires in COVID-19. Across the whole study: The samples span acute and convalescent COVID-19 from the United States, Italy and Spain.

Sequencing used immunoSEQ multiplex PCR; TCRdb keeps in-frame clones, though not all of them. In the table there are about 160,000 clones, around 80% of which are singletons. This clone was counted a single time. Enrolled through a virtual design, the participants were between about 18 and 100 years of age and came from about two dozen US areas. Grouping used clinical history reported by participants in a survey and questionnaire. V was clipped by 4 bases and J by 5 bases, with 11 bases between them. CDR1 SGHAT and CDR2 FQNNGV come from the germline V gene. The CDR3 covers 13 residues. Sequencing used PBMCs or T cells enriched from blood (not recorded which). The receptor was isolated from a woman aged 60-75 years who had recovered from COVID-19. This chain uses TRBV11-2 with TRBJ2-5; D is possibly TRBD1 (5 bases). The CDR3 sequence is CASSSSGLETQYF. The CDR3 DNA sequence: TGTGCCAGCAGCTCATCAGGGTTGGAGACCCAGTACTTC.